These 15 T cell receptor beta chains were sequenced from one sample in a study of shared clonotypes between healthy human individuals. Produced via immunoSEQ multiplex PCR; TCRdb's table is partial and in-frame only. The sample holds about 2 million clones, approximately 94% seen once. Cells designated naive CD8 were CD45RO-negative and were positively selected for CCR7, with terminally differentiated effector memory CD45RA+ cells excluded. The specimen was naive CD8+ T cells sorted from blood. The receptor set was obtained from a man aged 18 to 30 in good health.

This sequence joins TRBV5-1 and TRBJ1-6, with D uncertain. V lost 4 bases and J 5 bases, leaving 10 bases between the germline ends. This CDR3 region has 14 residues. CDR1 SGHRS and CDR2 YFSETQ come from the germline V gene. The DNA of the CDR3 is TGCGCCAGCAGCCCCGGAACAGATAATTCACCCCTCCACTTT. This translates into CASSPGTDNSPLHF.

This CDR3 is CASSPTSLVPGNTIYF. The CDR3, as DNA: TGCGCCAGCAGCCCTACGTCCCTGGTTCCTGGAAACACCATATATTTT. The genes are TRBV4-1 and TRBJ1-3; D unclear. V shed 4 bases and J shed 2 bases, with 15 bases lying between them. The germline CDR1 and CDR2 sequences are MGHRA and YSYEKL. The CDR3 is 16 residues long.

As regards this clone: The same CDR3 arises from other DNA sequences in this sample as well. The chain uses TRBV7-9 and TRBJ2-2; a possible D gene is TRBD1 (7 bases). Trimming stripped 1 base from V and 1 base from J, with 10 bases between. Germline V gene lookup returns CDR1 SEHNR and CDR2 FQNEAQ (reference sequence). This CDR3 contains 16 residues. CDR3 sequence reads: CASSLGRDRNTGELFF. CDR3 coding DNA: TGTGCCAGCAGCTTAGGGAGGGACAGGAACACCGGGGAGCTGTTTTTT. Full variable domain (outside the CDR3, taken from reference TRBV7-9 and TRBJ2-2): DTGVSQNPRHKITKRGQNVTFRCDPISEHNRLYWYRQTLGQGPEFLTYFQNEAQLEKSRLLSDRFSAERPKGSFSTLEIQRTEQGDSAMYLCASSLGRDRNTGELFFGEGSRLTVL.

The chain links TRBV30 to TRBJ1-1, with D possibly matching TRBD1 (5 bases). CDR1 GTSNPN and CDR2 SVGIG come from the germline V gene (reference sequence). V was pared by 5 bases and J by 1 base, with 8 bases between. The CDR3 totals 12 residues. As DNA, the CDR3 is TGTGCCTGGCGGAGGGGGAACACTGAAGCTTTCTTT. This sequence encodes CAWRRGNTEAFF.

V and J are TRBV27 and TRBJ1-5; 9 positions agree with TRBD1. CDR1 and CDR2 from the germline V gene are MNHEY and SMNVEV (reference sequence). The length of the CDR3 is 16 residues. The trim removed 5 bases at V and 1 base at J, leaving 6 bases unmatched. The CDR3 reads CASSERQGESNQPQHF. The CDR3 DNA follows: TGTGCCAGCAGTGAGAGACAGGGGGAGAGCAATCAGCCCCAGCATTTT.

CDR3 loop: CASRIETGGTDTQYF. CDR3 DNA sequence: TGTGCCAGCAGGATTGAAACGGGGGGCACAGATACGCAGTATTTT. The rearrangement links TRBV27 to TRBJ2-3, with D perhaps matching TRBD2 (6 bases). The CDR3 covers 15 residues. From germline, CDR1 is MNHEY and CDR2 SMNVEV (reference sequence). The V end lost 6 bases, the J end lost 1 base, and 14 bases lay between the germline ends.

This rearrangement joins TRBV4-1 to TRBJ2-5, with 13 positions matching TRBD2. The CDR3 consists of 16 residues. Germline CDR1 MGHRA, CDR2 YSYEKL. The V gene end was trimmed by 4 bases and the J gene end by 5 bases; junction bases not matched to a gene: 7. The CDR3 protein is CASSPRTSGGDETQYF. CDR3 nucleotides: TGCGCCAGCAGCCCTAGGACTAGCGGGGGTGATGAGACCCAGTACTTC.

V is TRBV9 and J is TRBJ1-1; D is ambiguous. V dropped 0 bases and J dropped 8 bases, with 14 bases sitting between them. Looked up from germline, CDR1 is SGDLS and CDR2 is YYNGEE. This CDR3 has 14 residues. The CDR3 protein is CASSVDGMGQEAFF. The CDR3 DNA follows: TGTGCCAGCAGCGTAGATGGGATGGGCCAGGAAGCTTTCTTT.

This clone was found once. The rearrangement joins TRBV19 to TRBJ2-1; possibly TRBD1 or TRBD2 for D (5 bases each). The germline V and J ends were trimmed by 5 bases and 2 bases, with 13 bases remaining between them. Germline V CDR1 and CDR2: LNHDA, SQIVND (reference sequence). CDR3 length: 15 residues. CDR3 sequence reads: CASSFRDGPYNEQFF. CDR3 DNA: TGTGCCAGTAGTTTCCGGGACGGACCCTACAATGAGCAGTTCTTC.

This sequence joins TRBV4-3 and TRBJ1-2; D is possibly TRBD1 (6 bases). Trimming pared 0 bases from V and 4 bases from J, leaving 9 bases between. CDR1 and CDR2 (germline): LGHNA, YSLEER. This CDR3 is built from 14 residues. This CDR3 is CASSQDFRGYGYTF. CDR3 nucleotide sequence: TGCGCCAGCAGCCAAGATTTCAGGGGCTATGGCTACACCTTC.

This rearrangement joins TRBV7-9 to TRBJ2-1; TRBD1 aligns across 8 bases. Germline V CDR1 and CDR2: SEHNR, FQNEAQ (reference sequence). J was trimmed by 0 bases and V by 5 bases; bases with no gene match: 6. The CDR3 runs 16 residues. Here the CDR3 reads CASSDAGTGSYNEQFF. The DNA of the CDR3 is TGTGCCAGCAGCGACGCCGGGACAGGCTCCTACAATGAGCAGTTCTTC.

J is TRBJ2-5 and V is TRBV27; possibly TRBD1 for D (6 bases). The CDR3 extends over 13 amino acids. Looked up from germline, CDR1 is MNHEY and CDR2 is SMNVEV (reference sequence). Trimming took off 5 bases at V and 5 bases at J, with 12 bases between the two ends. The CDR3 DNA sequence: TGTGCCAGCAGTGGCACGAGGGGGGAGACCCAGTACTTC. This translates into CASSGTRGETQYF.

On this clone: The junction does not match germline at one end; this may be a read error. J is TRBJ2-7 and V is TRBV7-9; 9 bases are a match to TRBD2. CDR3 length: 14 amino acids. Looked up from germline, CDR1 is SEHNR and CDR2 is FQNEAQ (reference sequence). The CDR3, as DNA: TGTGCCAGCAGGTTAGCGGGGGAAAGCTACGAGCAGTACTTC. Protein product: CASRLAGESYEQYF.

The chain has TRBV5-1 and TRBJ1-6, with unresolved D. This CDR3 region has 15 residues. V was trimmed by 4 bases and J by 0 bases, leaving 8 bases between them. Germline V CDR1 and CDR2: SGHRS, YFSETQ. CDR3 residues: CASSLLSSYNSPLHF. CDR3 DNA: TGCGCCAGCAGCCTACTTAGCTCCTATAATTCACCCCTCCACTTT.

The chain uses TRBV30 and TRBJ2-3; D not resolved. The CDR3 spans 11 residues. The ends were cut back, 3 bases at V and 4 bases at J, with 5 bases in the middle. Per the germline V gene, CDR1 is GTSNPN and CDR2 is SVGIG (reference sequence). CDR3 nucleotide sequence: TGTGCCTGGAGCATAGCAGATACGCAGTATTTT. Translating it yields CAWSIADTQYF. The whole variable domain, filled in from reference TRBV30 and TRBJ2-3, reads SQTIHQWPATLVQPVGSPLSLECTVEGTSNPNLYWYRQAAGRGLQLLFYSVGIGQISSEVPQNLSASRPQDRQFILSSKKLLLSDSGFYLCAWSIADTQYFGPGTRLTVL.